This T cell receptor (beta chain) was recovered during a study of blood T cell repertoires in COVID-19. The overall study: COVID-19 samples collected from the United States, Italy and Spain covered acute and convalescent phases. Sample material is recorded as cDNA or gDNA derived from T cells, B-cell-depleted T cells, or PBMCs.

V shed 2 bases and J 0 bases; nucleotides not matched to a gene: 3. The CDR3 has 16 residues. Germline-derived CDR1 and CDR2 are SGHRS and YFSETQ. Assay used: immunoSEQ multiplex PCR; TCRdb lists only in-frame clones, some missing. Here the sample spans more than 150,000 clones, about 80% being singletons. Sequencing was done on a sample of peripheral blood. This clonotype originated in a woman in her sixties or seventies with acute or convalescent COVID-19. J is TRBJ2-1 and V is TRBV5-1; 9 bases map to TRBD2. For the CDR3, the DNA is TGCGCCAGCAGCTTCTCTAGCGGGGTCTCCTACAATGAGCAGTTCTTC. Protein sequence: CASSFSSGVSYNEQFF. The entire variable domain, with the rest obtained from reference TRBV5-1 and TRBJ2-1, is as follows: KAGVTQTPRYLIKTRGQQVTLSCSPISGHRSVSWYQQTPGQGLQFLFEYFSETQRNKGNFPGRFSGRQFSNSRSEMNVSTLELGDSALYLCASSFSSGVSYNEQFFGPGTRLTVL.